This T cell receptor (beta chain) was profiled in a study of PD-1 blockade in classical Hodgkin lymphoma. Time point meaning: newly diagnosed, previously untreated cHL patient sample. PBMCs representing newly diagnosed, untreated classical Hodgkin lymphoma functioned as the comparison. Generated by immunoSEQ multiplex PCR, the TCRdb table keeps only in-frame clones and is missing some. The sample consists of roughly 70,000 clones, 93% of them appearing once. On this clone: No antigen is known for it.

CDR1 and CDR2 from the germline V gene are SGHVS and FQNEAQ. There are 17 residues in the CDR3. Deletions cut 11 bases from V and 4 bases from J, with 29 bases between. Study-level points and caveats: Undefined causes, possibly disease activity or prior therapy, underlie the repertoire differences. According to reports, newly diagnosed patients had lower baseline TCR diversity than healthy donors, and relapsed/refractory patients had lower baseline TCR diversity still.

The chain couples TRBV7-8 to TRBJ1-2; unclear D gene. This TCR derives from a human donor with classical Hodgkin lymphoma. Sequenced input: peripheral blood mononuclear cells (PBMCs). CDR3 nucleotides: TGTGCCGTCCCTGGAAGTGGGCAGCCATTTTCGGGCTATGGCTACACCTTC. This sequence encodes CAVPGSGQPFSGYGYTF.